This T cell receptor (beta chain) appears in the sequencing data of a study of blood T cell repertoires in COVID-19. In the authors' workflow: Estimated nucleated cell counts came from reference gene primer amplification. This table comes from immunoSEQ multiplex PCR, and its TCRdb copy is limited to in-frame clones, with some not included. V and J calls plus clone size are reproduced from that table; the DNA served to infer D and trimming. The sample shows 200,000 to 300,000 clones, about nine tenths of them seen only once. There are 14 residues in the CDR3. J gave up 8 bases and V 3 bases, and 8 bases lay outside the gene matches. The germline V gene encodes CDR1 LNHDA and CDR2 SQIVND (reference sequence). Membership in each cohort depended on participant-reported clinical history. This clone was seen a handful of times.

The rearrangement joins TRBV19 to TRBJ1-2; 8 positions match TRBD1. This receptor was identified in a man aged 50-59 years who had been exposed to COVID-19. What was sequenced was PBMCs or T cells enriched from blood (not recorded which). CDR3 nucleotides: TGTGCCAGTAGTATTAACCCAGACAGGGGCGGCTACACCTTC. As protein: CASSINPDRGGYTF.